The sequence of this T cell receptor beta chain was determined in a study of T cells in Graves' hyperthyroidism and ophthalmopathy. This clonotype was seen repeatedly, ten times or more. The CDR3 totals 13 residues. After removal of 6 bases from V and 5 bases from J, the junction contained 5 bases not matched to a gene. The V gene's germline CDR1 is MDHEN and CDR2 SYDVKM. TCR beta CDR3 sequences were amplified from RNA transcripts. The study used the HTBI primer set for a first-round RT-PCR of the TCR CDR3. TCRdb used MiXCR to reprocess the multiplex PCR reads, holding one entry per CDR3 protein. Of 640,000 or so distinct CDR3 sequences listed, roughly 14% are singletons.

What was sequenced was blood. The TCR was taken from a middle-aged woman with Graves' ophthalmopathy. The chain employs TRBV28 and TRBJ2-7; TRBD1 agrees at 9 bases. CDR3 coding DNA: TGTGCCAGCAGGGGACAGGGCTTGAACGAGCAGTACTTC. Amino acid sequence: CASRGQGLNEQYF.